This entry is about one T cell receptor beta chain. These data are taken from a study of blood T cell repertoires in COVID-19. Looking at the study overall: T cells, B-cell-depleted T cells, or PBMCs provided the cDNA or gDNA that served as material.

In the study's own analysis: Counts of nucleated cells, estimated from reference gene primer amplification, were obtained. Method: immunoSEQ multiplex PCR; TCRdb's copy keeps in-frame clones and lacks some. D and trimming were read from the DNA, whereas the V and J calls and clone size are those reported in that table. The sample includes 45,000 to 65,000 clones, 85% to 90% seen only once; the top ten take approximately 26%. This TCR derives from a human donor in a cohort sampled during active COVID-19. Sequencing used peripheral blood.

CDR3 sequence: CASGPQGRCGYTF. In nucleotides, the CDR3 is TGTGCCAGCGGCCCACAGGGCAGGTGCGGCTACACCTTC. The chain links TRBV6-7 to TRBJ1-2; D is possibly TRBD1 (6 bases). TRBV6-7 is an ORF; its function is uncertain. The CDR3 spans 13 residues. The germline V and J ends were trimmed by 8 bases and 8 bases, with 18 bases remaining between them.